The entry below describes one T cell receptor (beta chain). The antigen remains unidentified. These data originate in a study of glioma-infiltrating T cells after dendritic cell vaccination. Study context: Monocyte-derived dendritic cells, cultured 7 to 8 days with IL-4 and GM-CSF, were pulsed with autologous tumor lysate.

Amplification used 60 V beta primers and 13 J beta primers. Sequenced by immunoSEQ multiplex PCR; TCRdb stores in-frame clones only, minus some. The table has about 92,000 clones, approximately 84% seen once. Broader study findings: The cohort had few patients with full blood and tumor sets.

V was trimmed by 3 bases and J by 5 bases, leaving 16 bases between them. The CDR3 length is 15 residues. CDR1 is MNHEY, CDR2 SMNVEV, per germline (reference sequence). V and J are TRBV27 and TRBJ1-1, with no clear D. This sequence originates from a human donor with glioblastoma. This sample comprised blood, obtained before dendritic cell vaccination. The CDR3 bases are TGTGCCAGCAGTTTGTCACTCGCCGCCCGGACTGAAGCTTTCTTT. Translating gives CASSLSLAARTEAFF.